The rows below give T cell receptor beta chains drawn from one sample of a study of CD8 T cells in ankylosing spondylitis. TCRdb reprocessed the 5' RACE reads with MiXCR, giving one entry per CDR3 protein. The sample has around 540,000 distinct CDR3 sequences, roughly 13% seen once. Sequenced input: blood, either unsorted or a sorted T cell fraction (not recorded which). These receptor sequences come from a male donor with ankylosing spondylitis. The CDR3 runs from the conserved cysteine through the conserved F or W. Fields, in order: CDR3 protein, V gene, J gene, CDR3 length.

cdr3_aa: CASSQAGWFTGELFF
v_call: TRBV14
j_call: TRBJ2-2
cdr3_length: 15

cdr3_aa: CASTITGGSSTDTQYF
v_call: TRBV11-2
j_call: TRBJ2-3
cdr3_length: 16

cdr3_aa: CASSERVLAIDTQYF
v_call: TRBV10-2
j_call: TRBJ2-3
cdr3_length: 15

cdr3_aa: CASRSRDTSETQYF
v_call: TRBV5-1
j_call: TRBJ2-5
cdr3_length: 14

cdr3_aa: CASSSEGATYGYTF
v_call: TRBV11-2
j_call: TRBJ1-2
cdr3_length: 14

cdr3_aa: CSARDGGLSYNEQFF
v_call: TRBV20-1
j_call: TRBJ2-1
cdr3_length: 15

cdr3_aa: CASSHLNRVASYEQYF
v_call: TRBV3-1
j_call: TRBJ2-7
cdr3_length: 16

cdr3_aa: CATSRDNGIPFF
v_call: TRBV15
j_call: TRBJ2-1
cdr3_length: 12

cdr3_aa: CASSQDLGPHNEQFF
v_call: TRBV3-1
j_call: TRBJ2-1
cdr3_length: 15

cdr3_aa: CASSPDPPYNEQFF
v_call: TRBV19
j_call: TRBJ2-1
cdr3_length: 14

cdr3_aa: CASSLQGTGDYGYTF
v_call: TRBV11-2
j_call: TRBJ1-2
cdr3_length: 15

cdr3_aa: CASSFVATQSRQFF
v_call: TRBV5-6
j_call: TRBJ2-1
cdr3_length: 14

cdr3_aa: CSARAYTSTDTQYF
v_call: TRBV20-1
j_call: TRBJ2-3
cdr3_length: 14

cdr3_aa: CASSWPGQGVDSGANVLTF
v_call: TRBV11-2
j_call: TRBJ2-6
cdr3_length: 19

cdr3_aa: CASSQGLGAFDEQFF
v_call: TRBV4-2
j_call: TRBJ2-1
cdr3_length: 15

cdr3_aa: CSARDTGGETQYF
v_call: TRBV20-1
j_call: TRBJ2-5
cdr3_length: 13

cdr3_aa: CASSVTSGRAGEQFF
v_call: TRBV7-7
j_call: TRBJ2-1
cdr3_length: 15

cdr3_aa: CASSPTGYNEQFF
v_call: TRBV6-1
j_call: TRBJ2-1
cdr3_length: 13

cdr3_aa: CSATVAGGQLEQFF
v_call: TRBV20-1
j_call: TRBJ2-1
cdr3_length: 14

cdr3_aa: CASSLPTGVDTEAFF
v_call: TRBV5-6
j_call: TRBJ1-1
cdr3_length: 15

cdr3_aa: CASSRRRGAGELFF
v_call: TRBV11-2
j_call: TRBJ2-2
cdr3_length: 14

cdr3_aa: CASSLADRPLSYEQYF
v_call: TRBV5-1
j_call: TRBJ2-7
cdr3_length: 16